This TCR beta chain was found in a study of early T cells in non-severe SARS-CoV-2 infection. The wider study: Whole-blood bulk RNA, unsorted, was sequenced, and chains were unpaired. Study findings and constraints: VDJdb matches were skewed toward anti-spike CD8 T cell responses.

Germline V gene lookup returns CDR1 SQVTM and CDR2 ANQGSEA. V gave up 5 bases and J gave up 3 bases, with 8 bases separating them. The CDR3 extends over 11 amino acids. This clonotype was observed a handful of times. Its antigen remains unidentified. Individual cDNA molecules each received unique molecular identifiers attached to them. TCRdb fed the 5' RACE reads into MiXCR, producing one record per CDR3 protein. The profile shows 50,000 or so distinct CDR3 sequences, over 10% of them singletons. Sequenced: whole blood. This clonotype was sampled from an adult who was a healthcare worker with PCR-confirmed SARS-CoV-2 infection or an uninfected control (not recorded which). This chain connects TRBV29-1 to TRBJ2-7, with a possible D match to TRBD2 (6 bases). CDR3 region: CSVRGSYEQYF. In DNA form, the CDR3 reads TGCAGCGTTCGGGGGAGCTACGAGCAGTACTTC.